A selection of T cell receptor beta chains follows, all from one sample in a study of blood T cell repertoires in COVID-19. Libraries were prepared by immunoSEQ multiplex PCR; TCRdb keeps only in-frame clonotypes and omits some of them. The sample records roughly 250,000 clones, 82% being singletons. The specimen was peripheral blood. These receptors were obtained from a woman at least 80 years old with active or convalescent COVID-19. Each CDR3 is given with its conserved first and last residue. The order of the fields is D gene, J gene, V gene, clone size, CDR3 protein, CDR3 DNA. A D gene is named only where the DNA matches it firmly. Not every row has a clone size; where given, it reads once, few, many or a size class.

. | TRBJ2-5 | TRBV5-1 | . | CASSLRFGGSETQYF | TGCGCCAGCAGCTTGAGGTTTGGAGGGTCAGAGACCCAGTACTTC
. | TRBJ1-2 | TRBV19 | . | CASTWDIANYGYTF | TGTGCCAGTACCTGGGACATCGCTAACTATGGCTACACCTTC
. | TRBJ2-6 | TRBV5-1 | . | CASSLDAAGANVLTF | TGCGCCAGCAGCTTGGATGCAGCTGGGGCCAACGTCCTGACTTTC
. | TRBJ1-4 | TRBV3-1/TRBV3-2 | . | CASSQGGLVTNEKLFF | TGTGCCAGCAGCCAAGGGGGGCTTGTAACTAATGAAAAACTGTTTTTT
TRBD2 | TRBJ2-5 | TRBV6-2/TRBV6-3 | . | CASSYRTRGTQYF | TGTGCCAGCAGTTACCGGACTAGGGGGACCCAGTACTTC
TRBD1 | TRBJ1-5 | TRBV5-1 | . | CASSTGTGVQPQHF | TGCGCCAGCAGTACCGGGACAGGGGTTCAGCCCCAGCATTTT
TRBD1 | TRBJ1-2 | TRBV13 | . | CASSRRTGYNYGYTF | TGTGCCAGCAGCCGAAGGACAGGGTATAACTATGGCTACACCTTC
. | TRBJ2-2 | TRBV29-1 | . | CSVEATPGTGELFF | TGCAGCGTTGAAGCTACTCCGGGAACCGGGGAGCTGTTTTTT
. | TRBJ1-3 | TRBV3-1/TRBV3-2 | . | CASSQDSPGGGRNTIYF | TGTGCCAGCAGCCAAGACTCCCCCGGGGGAGGACGGAACACCATATATTTT
TRBD2 | TRBJ2-1 | TRBV19 | . | CASKPISGTSSYNEQFF | TGTGCCAGCAAACCCATTAGCGGGACCAGCTCCTACAATGAGCAGTTCTTC
TRBD1 | TRBJ1-2 | TRBV2 | . | CASRLLGQRDYGYTF | TGTGCCAGCAGACTCTTGGGACAGCGAGACTATGGCTACACCTTC
. | TRBJ2-1 | TRBV24-1 | . | CATSDLQSREAIHEQFF | TGTGCCACCAGTGATTTGCAGTCGAGGGAGGCCATCCATGAGCAGTTCTTC
. | TRBJ1-1 | TRBV4-2 | . | CASSQVGQGNTEAFF | TGTGCCAGCAGCCAAGTCGGCCAGGGAAACACTGAAGCTTTCTTT
TRBD1 | TRBJ2-5 | TRBV3-1/TRBV3-2 | . | CASSPRQGARETQYF | TGTGCCAGCAGCCCAAGACAGGGGGCAAGGGAGACCCAGTACTTC
. | TRBJ1-2 | TRBV7-9 | . | CASTPLGTFNGYTF | TGTGCCAGCACCCCACTCGGGACATTCAATGGCTACACCTTC
TRBD1 | TRBJ1-4 | TRBV7-8 | . | CASSLIESGTGDEKLFF | TGTGCCAGCAGCTTAATAGAGTCCGGGACAGGGGACGAAAAACTGTTTTTT
TRBD1 | TRBJ1-2 | TRBV18 | . | CASSLNRGNYGYTF | TGTGCCAGCTCACTAAACAGGGGTAACTATGGCTACACCTTC
. | TRBJ1-1 | TRBV5-1 | . | CASSTGQGTEAFF | TGCGCCAGCAGCACGGGGCAGGGGACTGAAGCTTTCTTT
TRBD1 | TRBJ2-5 | TRBV2 | once | CASRPGTGVVSETQYF | TGTGCCAGCAGGCCCGGGACAGGGGTTGTATCAGAGACCCAGTACTTC
TRBD1 | TRBJ1-5 | TRBV19 | . | CASSPGQSNQPQHF | TGTGCCAGTAGCCCGGGACAGAGTAATCAGCCCCAGCATTTT
TRBD1 | TRBJ1-4 | TRBV9 | . | CASSPVLGGNEKLFF | TGTGCCAGCAGCCCCGTGCTAGGGGGCAATGAAAAACTGTTTTTT
. | TRBJ2-2 | TRBV11-3 | . | CASSFGNTGELFF | TGTGCCAGCAGCTTCGGGAACACCGGGGAGCTGTTTTTT
. | TRBJ1-2 | TRBV7-2 | . | CASSLFGDPDYGYTF | TGTGCCAGCAGCTTATTCGGGGATCCCGACTATGGCTACACCTTC
. | TRBJ1-2 | TRBV28 | once | CASSNTGFGGYTF | TGTGCCAGCAGTAATACAGGGTTTGGGGGCTACACCTTC
TRBD1 | TRBJ2-3 | TRBV11-3 | . | CASSPGQGRDTQYF | TGTGCCAGCAGCCCTGGACAGGGGAGGGATACGCAGTATTTT
TRBD1 | TRBJ1-1 | TRBV19 | . | CASSILQGADTEAFF | TGTGCCAGTAGTATACTCCAGGGGGCGGACACTGAAGCTTTCTTT
. | TRBJ2-4 | TRBV5-6 | . | CASSLYGLSAKNIQYF | TGTGCCAGCAGCTTGTACGGACTTAGTGCCAAAAACATTCAGTACTTC
. | TRBJ2-7 | TRBV27 | . | CASSSSDRTAREQYF | TGTGCCAGCAGTTCCTCAGACAGGACGGCGAGGGAGCAGTACTTC
. | TRBJ1-1 | TRBV19 | . | CASSTGGTLNTEAFF | TGTGCCAGTAGTACGGGGGGCACGCTGAACACTGAAGCTTTCTTT
. | TRBJ1-3 | TRBV2 | . | CASGGGNTIYF | TGTGCCAGCGGGGGGGGAAACACCATATATTTT
TRBD2 | TRBJ2-5 | TRBV11-2 | . | CASSLDGGSGVLGETQYF | TGTGCCAGCAGCTTAGATGGAGGTAGCGGGGTGTTGGGAGAGACCCAGTACTTC
. | TRBJ2-7 | TRBV29-1 | few | CSVHNSVEQYF | TGCAGCGTCCATAATTCGGTCGAGCAGTACTTC
. | TRBJ1-2 | TRBV27 | . | CASSATPYGYTF | TGTGCCAGCAGTGCGACACCGTATGGCTACACCTTC
. | TRBJ2-2 | TRBV28 | once | CASSFSTAGTGELFF | TGTGCCAGCAGTTTCTCCACCGCGGGAACCGGGGAGCTGTTTTTT
. | TRBJ1-1 | TRBV18 | once | CASSHQDWNTEAFF | TGTGCCAGCTCACATCAGGACTGGAACACTGAAGCTTTCTTT
. | TRBJ1-1 | TRBV15 | . | CATSRSGGMNTEAFF | TGTGCCACCAGCAGATCCGGAGGGATGAACACTGAAGCTTTCTTT
TRBD1 | TRBJ2-7 | TRBV29-1 | . | CSVGGTGEEQYF | TGCAGCGTTGGGGGGACAGGGGAAGAGCAGTACTTC
TRBD1 | TRBJ2-5 | TRBV2 | . | CASMGDRETQYF | TGTGCCAGCATGGGGGACAGAGAGACCCAGTACTTC
. | TRBJ1-4 | TRBV12-3/TRBV12-4 | . | CATTRGLNEKLFF | TGTGCCACCACTCGGGGGTTGAATGAAAAACTGTTTTTT
TRBD1 | TRBJ2-1 | TRBV7-9 | . | CASRPAGTGGFEQFF | TGTGCCAGCAGACCAGCCGGGACAGGAGGTTTTGAGCAGTTCTTC
. | TRBJ1-6 | TRBV3-1/TRBV3-2 | . | CASSPDNSPLHF | TGTGCCAGCAGCCCCGATAATTCACCCCTCCACTTT
. | TRBJ1-2 | TRBV19 | . | CASSLHREVNGYTF | TGTGCCAGTAGTCTCCACAGGGAAGTAAACGGCTACACCTTC
TRBD2 | TRBJ2-2 | TRBV19 | . | CASSISSGRLGGELFF | TGTGCCAGTAGTATTAGCAGCGGGAGATTGGGCGGGGAGCTGTTTTTT
. | TRBJ1-5 | TRBV2 | . | CASTREGGQPQHF | TGTGCCAGCACCCGGGAAGGCGGTCAGCCCCAGCATTTT
. | TRBJ1-6 | TRBV3-1/TRBV3-2 | . | CASSQDVRVRNSPLHF | TGTGCCAGCAGCCAAGACGTTCGGGTCCGTAATTCACCCCTCCACTTT
. | TRBJ1-3 | TRBV5-5 | . | CASSLDPGHRGGNTIYF | TGTGCCAGCAGCTTGGACCCGGGACACCGCGGAGGAAACACCATATATTTT
. | TRBJ1-3 | TRBV10-3 | . | CASHGSGNTIYF | TGTGCCTCGCACGGCTCTGGAAACACCATATATTTT
. | TRBJ1-2 | TRBV10-3 | . | CAITRPGRYGYTF | TGTGCCATCACTCGACCAGGGCGGTATGGCTACACCTTC
TRBD1 | TRBJ2-1 | TRBV5-1 | few | CASSLGDRVSDEQFF | TGCGCCAGCAGCTTGGGCGACAGGGTGAGTGATGAGCAGTTCTTC
TRBD1 | TRBJ1-6 | TRBV10-2 | few | CASSEGTGGSTLHF | TGCGCCAGCAGTGAAGGGACAGGGGGTTCCACCCTCCACTTT
. | TRBJ1-6 | TRBV7-6 | . | CASSLSGEHSPLHF | TGTGCCAGCAGCTTATCAGGGGAGCATTCACCCCTCCACTTT